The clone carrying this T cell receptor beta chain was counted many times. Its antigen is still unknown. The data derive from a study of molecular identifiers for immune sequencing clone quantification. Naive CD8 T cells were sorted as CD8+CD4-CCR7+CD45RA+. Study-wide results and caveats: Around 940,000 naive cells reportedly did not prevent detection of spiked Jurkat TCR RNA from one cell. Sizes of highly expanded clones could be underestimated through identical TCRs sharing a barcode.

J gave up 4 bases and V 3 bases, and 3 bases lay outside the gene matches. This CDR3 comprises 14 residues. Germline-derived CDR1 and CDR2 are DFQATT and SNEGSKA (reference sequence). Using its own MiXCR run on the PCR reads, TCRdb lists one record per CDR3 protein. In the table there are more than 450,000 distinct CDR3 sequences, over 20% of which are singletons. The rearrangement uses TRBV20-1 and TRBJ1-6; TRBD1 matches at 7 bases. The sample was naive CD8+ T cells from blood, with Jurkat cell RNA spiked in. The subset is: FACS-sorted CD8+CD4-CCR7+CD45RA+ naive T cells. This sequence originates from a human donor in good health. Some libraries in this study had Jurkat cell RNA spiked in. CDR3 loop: CSARGGQYNSPLHF. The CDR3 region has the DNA TGCAGTGCTAGGGGGGGACAGTATAATTCACCCCTCCACTTT.